This T cell receptor (beta chain) was sequenced during a study of CD49a tissue-resident CD8 T cells in human skin (dated by TCRdb to 2015 to 2018). Broadly, across the study: The study examined tissue-resident memory CD8+ T cell subsets in human skin defined by CD49a, CD69 and CD103 expression.

The CDR3 measures 15 amino acids from cysteine to phenylalanine. Just the 45-base CDR3 DNA is kept, in frame starting at base 1. Clipping removes 5 bases from V and 2 bases from J, with 4 as the unmatched junction base count. Looking up the germline V gene (reference sequence) yields CDR1 SEHNR and CDR2 FQNEAQ. The method behind the library was the immunoSEQ multiplex PCR assay. On the study's bioinformatics: Frequencies of TCR V beta family usage were compared among the sorted CD8+ T cell populations from blood, dermis and epidermis. This immuneACCESS table, as held by TCRdb, lists in-frame sequences with V and J called but not all clones. Of the missing ones, under half trace to an unresolved V gene in checked studies; the others have no known cause. From that table come the V and J calls and clone size; the DNA was used to work out D and trimming. The sample profile shows some 840 clones; roughly 67% of them were found once. The ten largest make up 10% to 15% of the sample.

In the case of this clone: No antigen is known for it. No much larger clone is present one base from it, and per-base qualities are unavailable.

For roughly five healthy donors, sorted CD8+ T cells taken from blood, dermis and epidermis had their TCR beta CDR3 regions analysed. Both blood and skin samples were provided by each TCR-sequenced donor, and all TCR-sequenced donors were healthy individuals. Before TCR beta sequencing, CD8+ T cell populations were isolated by sorting. The sample was CLA- CD8+ effector memory T cells sorted from blood. The sequence joins TRBV7-9 to TRBJ2-5; 11 bases in the middle match TRBD2. This receptor was identified in a human donor in good health. Read as DNA, the sequence is TGTGCCAGCAGCAAGACTAGCGGGGTTCAAGAGACCCAGTACTTC. Its coded protein is CASSKTSGVQETQYF.